The TCR beta chain under discussion was sequenced for a study of blood T cell repertoires in COVID-19. On the study more broadly: Italy, Spain and the United States were the sources of the convalescent and acute COVID-19 samples.

TCRdb's copy holds only in-frame clones and misses some; the assay was immunoSEQ multiplex PCR. The table records tens of thousands of clones, roughly 80% of them present only once. The germline V gene encodes CDR1 MDHEN and CDR2 SYDVKM. V was cut by 5 bases and J by 3 bases, with 16 bases left in between. The CDR3 loop spans 15 amino acids. Sequenced sample: peripheral blood. This chain links TRBV28 with TRBJ1-2; D perhaps matches TRBD1 (6 bases). The receptor was derived from a woman aged 55-69 years with acute or convalescent COVID-19. This CDR3 is CASSPIGGAYYGYTF. CDR3 nucleotide sequence: TGTGCCAGCAGTCCGATCGGGGGGGCTTACTATGGCTACACCTTC.